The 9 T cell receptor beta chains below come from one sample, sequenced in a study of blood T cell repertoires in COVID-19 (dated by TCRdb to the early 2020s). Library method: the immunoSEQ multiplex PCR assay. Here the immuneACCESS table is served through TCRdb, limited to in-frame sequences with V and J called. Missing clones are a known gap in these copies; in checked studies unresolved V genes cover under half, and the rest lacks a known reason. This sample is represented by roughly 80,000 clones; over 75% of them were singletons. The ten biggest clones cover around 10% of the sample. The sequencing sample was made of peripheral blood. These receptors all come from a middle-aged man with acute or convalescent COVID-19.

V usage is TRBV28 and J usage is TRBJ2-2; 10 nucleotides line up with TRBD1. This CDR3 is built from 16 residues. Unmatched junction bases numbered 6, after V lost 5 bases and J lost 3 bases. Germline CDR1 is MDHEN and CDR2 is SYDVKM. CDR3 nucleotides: TGTGCCAGCAGTCCGACAGGGGGCCAGGACACCGGGGAGCTGTTTTTT. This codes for CASSPTGGQDTGELFF.

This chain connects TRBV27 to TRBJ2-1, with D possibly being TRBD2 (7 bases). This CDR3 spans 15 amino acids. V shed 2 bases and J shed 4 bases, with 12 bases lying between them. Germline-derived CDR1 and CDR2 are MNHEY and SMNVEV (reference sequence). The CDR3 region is CASSLKAGHYNEQFF. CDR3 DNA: TGTGCCAGCAGTTTAAAAGCGGGACATTACAATGAGCAGTTCTTC.

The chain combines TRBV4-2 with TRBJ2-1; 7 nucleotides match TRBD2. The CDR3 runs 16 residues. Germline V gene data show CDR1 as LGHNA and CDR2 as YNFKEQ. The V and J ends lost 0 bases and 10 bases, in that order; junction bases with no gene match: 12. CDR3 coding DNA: TGTGCCAGCAGCCAAGATTTAGGGCTAGCGGATAGGGAGCAGTTCTTC. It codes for CASSQDLGLADREQFF.

This CDR3 is CASSLSYLGTGAGHGYTF. The DNA for the CDR3 is TGTGCCAGCAGTTTATCCTATCTCGGGACAGGGGCGGGTCATGGCTACACCTTC. The rearrangement joins TRBV27 to TRBJ1-2, with 10 bases identical to TRBD1. Germline CDR1 reads MNHEY; CDR2 reads SMNVEV (reference sequence). The length of the CDR3 is 18 residues. The trim removed 0 bases at V and 6 bases at J, leaving 13 bases unmatched.

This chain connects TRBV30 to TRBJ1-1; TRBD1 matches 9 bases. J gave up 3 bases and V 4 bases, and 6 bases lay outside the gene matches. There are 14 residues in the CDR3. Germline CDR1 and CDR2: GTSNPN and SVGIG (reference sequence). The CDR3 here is CAWNPGQGYTEAFF. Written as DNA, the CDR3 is TGTGCCTGGAACCCGGGACAGGGATACACTGAAGCTTTCTTT.

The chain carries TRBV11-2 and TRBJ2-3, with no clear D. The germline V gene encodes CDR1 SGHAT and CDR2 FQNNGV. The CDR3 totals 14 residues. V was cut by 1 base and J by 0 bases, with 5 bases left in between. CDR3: CASSLGQSTDTQYF. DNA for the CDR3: TGTGCCAGCAGCTTAGGTCAGAGCACAGATACGCAGTATTTT.

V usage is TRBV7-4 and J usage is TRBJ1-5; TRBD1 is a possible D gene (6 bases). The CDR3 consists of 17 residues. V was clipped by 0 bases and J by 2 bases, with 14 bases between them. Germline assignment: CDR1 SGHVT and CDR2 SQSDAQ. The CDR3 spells CASSLARAGVGNQPQHF. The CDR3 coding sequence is TGTGCCAGCAGCTTAGCGCGGGCAGGGGTGGGCAATCAGCCCCAGCATTTT.

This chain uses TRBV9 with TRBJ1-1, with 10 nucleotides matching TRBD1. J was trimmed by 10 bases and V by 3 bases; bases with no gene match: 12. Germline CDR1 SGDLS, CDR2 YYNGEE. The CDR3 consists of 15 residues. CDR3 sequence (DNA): TGTGCCAGCAGCGCCGATCGACAGGGGGCACAAGGAGCTTTCTTT. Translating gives CASSADRQGAQGAFF.

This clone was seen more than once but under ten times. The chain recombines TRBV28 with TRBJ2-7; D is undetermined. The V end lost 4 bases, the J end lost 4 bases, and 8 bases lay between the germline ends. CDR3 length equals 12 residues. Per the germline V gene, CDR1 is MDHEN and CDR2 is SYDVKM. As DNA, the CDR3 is TGTGCCAGCAGTTCCCCCTATTACGAGCAGTACTTC. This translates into CASSSPYYEQYF.